This T cell receptor (beta chain) was documented in a study of Graves' ophthalmopathy and Graves' hyperthyroidism. Each diagnosis was determined on the basis of clinical symptoms, serum thyroxine, TRAb, thyroid ultrasound and orbital computed tomography. PBMCs had their origin in fresh peripheral blood (over 8.5 ml). RNA transcripts yielded amplified TCR beta CDR3 regions. HTBI primers were used in a first-round RT-PCR, which preceded a second-round multiplex PCR. TCRdb independently ran MiXCR on the multiplex PCR reads; one entry per CDR3 protein. The table has a few hundred thousand distinct CDR3 sequences, 15% to 20% seen once; the top ten hold 2.4%. The CDR3 contains 13 residues. CDR1 is DFQATT and CDR2 is SNEGSKA in the germline V gene (reference sequence). Trimming took 2 bases from V and 3 from J, leaving 11 bases between them. This clonotype has at least ten counts.

The source material was peripheral blood. The receptor comes from an adult woman with stable Graves' hyperthyroidism. This chain connects TRBV20-1 to TRBJ2-7, with D perhaps TRBD1 (6 bases). CDR3 nucleotide sequence: TGCAGTGCTAGATCCCACAGGGACTACGAGCAGTACTTC. Protein sequence: CSARSHRDYEQYF.